This passage covers 7 T cell receptor beta chains from one sample sequenced in a study of prognosis after radiotherapy for stage I lung cancer. The authors amplified TCR beta CDR3 from genomic DNA using two-round multiplex PCR. Every TRBV and TRBJ gene had its own specific primer in first-round PCR. MiXCR was run by TCRdb on the multiplex PCR reads, yielding one entry per CDR3 protein. The sample comprises tens of thousands of distinct CDR3 sequences, approximately 51% of which are singletons, and approximately 17% rests with the top ten. Sequencing was performed on PBMCs, taken before or after stereotactic body radiation therapy (not recorded which). The receptors come from a donor over 45 with non-small cell lung cancer.

The sample holds many counts of this clonotype. The chain employs TRBV18 and TRBJ2-1; D possibly corresponds to TRBD2 (6 bases). Deletions cut 1 base from V and 0 bases from J, with 13 bases between. This CDR3 is built from 17 residues. CDR1 and CDR2 (germline): KGHSH, LQKENI. This CDR3 reads CASSPRLRGSSYNEQFF. As DNA, the CDR3 is TGTGCCAGCTCACCACGCCTCCGGGGGAGCTCCTACAATGAGCAGTTCTTC.

This clonotype was seen repeatedly, ten times or more. The CDR3 coding sequence is TGTGCCAGCAGTTTACGCTCAGATTCAGAGACCCAGTACTTC. Encoded protein: CASSLRSDSETQYF. This chain connects TRBV27 to TRBJ2-5; D remains unclear. CDR1 and CDR2 from the germline V gene are MNHEY and SMNVEV (reference sequence). The CDR3 runs to 14 residues. Trimming took off 2 bases at V and 4 bases at J, with 11 bases between the two ends.

The chain combines TRBV6-1 with TRBJ2-1; no clear D gene. V lost 7 bases to trimming and J lost 8 bases, with 21 bases between them. The germline V gene encodes CDR1 MNHNS and CDR2 SASEGT. The CDR3 runs to 15 residues. This chain's CDR3 is CASISGLSRGDEQFF. CDR3 sequence (DNA): TGTGCCAGCATTTCCGGGTTGTCTCGAGGCGATGAGCAGTTCTTC.

This clonotype appeared a few times. A read error may be the cause here, since a much bigger clone is one base away. The rearrangement uses TRBV15 and TRBJ1-1, with unresolved D. Germline assignment: CDR1 LNHNV and CDR2 YYDKDF (reference sequence). The CDR3 is made up of 15 amino acids. V dropped 4 bases and J dropped 2 bases, with 14 bases sitting between them. In DNA, the CDR3 is TGTGCCACCAGCATGGTCCGGCCAGTAAACACTGAAGCTTTCTTT. Residues: CATSMVRPVNTEAFF.

The chain recombines TRBV6-5 with TRBJ2-7, with 8 nucleotides matching TRBD2. The CDR3 has 17 amino acids. V lost 2 bases, J lost 3 bases, and 12 bases stayed unmatched. The germline gives CDR1 MNHEY, CDR2 SVGAGI. The CDR3 spells CASSYTLAGGDNYEQYF. The CDR3 bases are TGTGCCAGCAGTTACACCCTTGCGGGGGGAGACAACTACGAGCAGTACTTC.

This clonotype has at least ten counts. The genes are TRBV28 and TRBJ2-6; D is unresolved. Looked up from germline, CDR1 is MDHEN and CDR2 is SYDVKM. V dropped 5 bases and J dropped 1 base, with 6 bases sitting between them. This CDR3 has 14 residues. This chain's CDR3 is CASSEPSGANVLTF. CDR3 bases: TGTGCCAGCAGTGAGCCATCTGGGGCCAACGTCCTGACTTTC.

In this sample, this clonotype turned up many times. CDR3: CASSLQGREVGYTF. CDR3 DNA: TGCGCCAGCAGCCTTCAGGGGAGGGAGGTTGGCTACACCTTC. The chain has TRBV4-1 and TRBJ1-2; tentative D call: TRBD1 (6 bases). The CDR3 length is 14 residues. V was clipped by 4 bases and J by 7 bases, with 16 bases between them. The germline V gene encodes CDR1 MGHRA and CDR2 YSYEKL.